This T cell receptor (beta chain) comes out of a study of beta chain features in type 1 diabetes. As every portion of the isolated RNA was reverse transcribed, the sequencing read expressed TCRB transcripts. Assay used: immunoSEQ multiplex PCR; TCRdb lists only in-frame clones, some missing. This sample has about 150,000 clones, with about 9.4% found just once. This clone was detected ten times or more. The CDR3 spans 12 residues. Trimming shortened V by 4 bases and J by 8 bases, and 8 bases separated the two germline ends. CDR1 is PRHDT, CDR2 FYEKMQ, per germline (reference sequence). J is TRBJ1-4 and V is TRBV13; D call uncertain. Sequencing input: naive CD4+ T cells from blood. The sequence derives from a man younger than 30 in good health. CDR3: CASSSLGEKLFF. The DNA of the CDR3 is TGTGCCAGCAGCTCCCTGGGCGAAAAACTGTTTTTT.